The rows below give T cell receptor beta chains drawn from one sample of a study of control samples from healthy donors and cancer patients. Sequencing used immunoSEQ multiplex PCR; TCRdb keeps in-frame clones, though not all of them. The sample lists tens of thousands of clones, roughly 93% occurring once. Sequenced input: PBMCs. The receptor source for this set is a woman in her thirties or forties with lung cancer. Both conserved end residues are part of each CDR3. D genes are given only for firm matches. Expanded clones are given a class, and other clones once, few, many or no size at all.

J	V	D	size	CDR3	DNA
TRBJ1-5	TRBV27	TRBD1	NA	CASRPTGGDHSNQPQHF	TGTGCCAGCCGCCCGACAGGGGGTGATCATAGCAATCAGCCCCAGCATTTT
TRBJ1-2	TRBV5-1	TRBD1	once	CASSPQGQGINYGYTF	TGCGCCAGCAGCCCTCAGGGACAGGGGATTAACTATGGCTACACCTTC
TRBJ2-5	TRBV6-1	NA	NA	CASSEGRPPSETQYF	TGTGCCAGCAGTGAGGGCAGACCCCCTTCAGAGACCCAGTACTTC
TRBJ2-2	TRBV29-1	NA	NA	CSVESGNTGELFF	TGCAGCGTTGAATCAGGGAACACCGGGGAGCTGTTTTTT
TRBJ2-1	TRBV11-2	TRBD2	NA	CASSSPLGGLAGVNEQFF	TGTGCCAGCAGCTCGCCTCTTGGAGGACTAGCGGGGGTGAATGAGCAGTTCTTC
TRBJ2-7	TRBV5-1	TRBD1	NA	CASSLGQGFNEQYF	TGCGCCAGCAGCTTGGGACAGGGTTTTAACGAGCAGTACTTC
TRBJ1-2	TRBV19	NA	NA	CASTLGGTSYGYTF	TGTGCCAGTACCCTAGGGGGGACATCTTATGGCTACACCTTC
TRBJ1-1	TRBV4-2	NA	NA	CASSPGTPTEAFF	TGTGCCAGCAGCCCTGGGACTCCGACTGAAGCTTTCTTT
TRBJ2-5	TRBV7-2	NA	few	CASSLSGGETQYF	TGTGCCAGCAGCTTATCCGGCGGGGAGACCCAGTACTTC
TRBJ2-3	TRBV21-1	NA	NA	CASSKVCTDTQYF	TGTGCCAGCAGCAAAGTTTGTACAGATACGCAGTATTTT
TRBJ2-5	TRBV2	NA	NA	CASSEVQGGTQYF	TGTGCCAGCAGTGAGGTCCAGGGCGGGACCCAGTACTTC
TRBJ2-2	TRBV30	NA	NA	CASTTGRTNTGELFF	TGTGCCTCGACAACAGGGAGGACAAACACCGGGGAGCTGTTTTTT
TRBJ2-6	TRBV19	NA	NA	CASTEQGSLWTGANVLTF	TGTGCCAGTACTGAACAGGGTAGCTTGTGGACTGGGGCCAACGTCCTGACTTTC
TRBJ2-1	TRBV7-9	TRBD1	NA	CASSSRGQGLGDEQFF	TGTGCCAGCAGCAGCAGGGGACAGGGGTTAGGAGATGAGCAGTTCTTC
TRBJ1-2	TRBV6-1	NA	NA	CASSEDGTNGWGYTF	TGTGCCAGCAGTGAAGATGGGACGAACGGGTGGGGCTACACCTTC
TRBJ1-1	TRBV7-8	NA	NA	CASSSVGRGGTEAFF	TGTGCCAGCAGCTCCGTGGGTCGGGGTGGCACTGAAGCTTTCTTT
TRBJ1-2	TRBV24-1	NA	NA	CATSDRTVNYGYTF	TGTGCCACCAGTGATCGTACAGTAAACTATGGCTACACCTTC
TRBJ2-1	TRBV2	NA	NA	CASTDRSPYNEQFF	TGTGCCAGCACGGATCGCTCCCCCTACAATGAGCAGTTCTTC
TRBJ1-6	TRBV10-3	TRBD1	NA	CAIRGTGRDSPLHF	TGTGCCATCAGGGGGACAGGGAGGGATTCACCCCTCCACTTT
TRBJ1-2	TRBV3-1/TRBV3-2	TRBD1	NA	CASSHRTGNDYGYTF	TGTGCCAGCAGCCACAGGACAGGGAACGACTATGGCTACACCTTC
TRBJ2-3	TRBV3-1/TRBV3-2	TRBD2	NA	CASSQDPEPGLAGGSTDTQYF	TGTGCCAGCAGCCAAGATCCAGAGCCGGGACTAGCGGGGGGGAGCACAGATACGCAGTATTTT
TRBJ2-7	TRBV28	NA	NA	CASSLSGVGEQYF	TGTGCCAGCAGTTTGTCCGGCGTAGGCGAGCAGTACTTC
TRBJ2-7	TRBV7-8	NA	NA	CASSSVDRTISYEQYF	TGTGCCAGCAGCTCTGTGGACAGAACCATCTCCTACGAGCAGTACTTC
TRBJ1-3	TRBV6-5	TRBD1	NA	CASSIMWTGGNTIYF	TGTGCCAGCAGTATTATGTGGACAGGAGGAAACACCATATATTTT
TRBJ1-1	TRBV5-1	NA	few	CASSLVGGNTEAFF	TGCGCCAGCAGCTTGGTAGGGGGGAACACTGAAGCTTTCTTT
TRBJ1-5	TRBV2	NA	NA	CASSAGTQPQHF	TGTGCCAGCAGTGCGGGCACACAGCCCCAGCATTTT
TRBJ1-5	TRBV5-5	NA	NA	CASSLSGNRPQPQHF	TGTGCCAGCAGCTTGAGCGGCAACAGACCGCAGCCCCAGCATTTT
TRBJ2-7	TRBV27	TRBD1	NA	CASSFTGGPYYEQYF	TGTGCCAGCAGTTTTACAGGGGGACCATACTACGAGCAGTACTTC
TRBJ1-2	TRBV4-1	NA	NA	CASSQGSGVSGYTF	TGCGCCAGCAGCCAAGGATCAGGCGTTTCTGGCTACACCTTC
TRBJ2-2	TRBV15	TRBD2	NA	CATVPGGIVGELFF	TGTGCCACCGTCCCGGGGGGGATCGTCGGGGAGCTGTTTTTT
TRBJ2-1	TRBV6-4	TRBD2	NA	CASSEASGGARYNEQFF	TGTGCCAGCAGTGAAGCTAGCGGGGGGGCCAGGTACAATGAGCAGTTCTTC
TRBJ2-7	TRBV4-1	NA	NA	CASSQGSGYGYEQYF	TGCGCCAGCAGCCAAGGATCGGGATATGGATACGAGCAGTACTTC
TRBJ1-1	TRBV11-2	NA	NA	CASSLVNQGLAFF	TGTGCCAGCAGCTTAGTAAATCAGGGTTTGGCTTTCTTT
TRBJ2-7	TRBV5-1	NA	NA	CASSPDHEQYF	TGCGCCAGCAGCCCCGACCACGAGCAGTACTTC
TRBJ2-5	TRBV7-9	NA	NA	CASSSSGASETQYF	TGTGCCAGCAGCTCATCAGGGGCTTCGGAGACCCAGTACTTC
TRBJ1-6	TRBV19	NA	NA	CASSIRTDQNSPLHF	TGTGCCAGTAGTATCCGGACGGATCAAAATTCACCCCTCCACTTT
TRBJ1-6	TRBV30	NA	NA	CAWSERDLGTSPLHF	TGTGCCTGGAGTGAACGGGACCTAGGAACGTCACCCCTCCACTTT
TRBJ1-4	TRBV7-9	TRBD1	NA	CASSSGTGIEKLFF	TGTGCCAGCAGCTCAGGGACAGGGATTGAAAAACTGTTTTTT
TRBJ1-2	TRBV2	TRBD1	NA	CASSEAPGQGYGYTF	TGTGCCAGCAGTGAAGCCCCGGGACAGGGCTATGGCTACACCTTC
TRBJ2-3	TRBV11-2	TRBD2	once	CASSLGRGGRTDTQYF	TGTGCCAGCAGCTTAGGGCGGGGGGGCCGCACAGATACGCAGTATTTT
TRBJ1-2	TRBV27	NA	NA	CASSPTGPLYGYTF	TGTGCCAGCAGTCCGACCGGGCCCCTCTATGGCTACACCTTC
TRBJ1-3	TRBV27	TRBD1	NA	CASSLNRGHGNTIYF	TGTGCCAGCAGTTTAAACAGGGGGCATGGAAACACCATATATTTT
TRBJ2-7	TRBV11-2	NA	once	CASSDISGVQYF	TGTGCCAGCAGCGATATAAGCGGAGTACAGTACTTC
TRBJ1-1	TRBV5-1	NA	NA	CASSADMSNTEAFF	TGCGCCAGCAGCGCCGACATGTCGAACACTGAAGCTTTCTTT
TRBJ1-2	TRBV2	NA	NA	CASSEAGGGSYGYTF	TGTGCCAGCAGTGAAGCGGGGGGCGGAAGCTATGGCTACACCTTC
TRBJ1-2	TRBV11-2	NA	NA	CASHIGGGRDYGYTF	TGTGCCAGCCACATTGGGGGGGGGCGCGACTATGGCTACACCTTC
TRBJ1-4	TRBV19	NA	NA	CGTKGVTGNNEKLFF	TGTGGGACAAAAGGGGTGACAGGAAATAATGAAAAACTGTTTTTT
TRBJ1-5	TRBV12-3/TRBV12-4	NA	NA	CASSLLHQPQHF	TGTGCCAGCAGTTTACTTCATCAGCCCCAGCATTTT
TRBJ2-6	TRBV24-1	TRBD1	NA	CATSDHTGTGISGANVLTF	TGTGCCACCAGTGACCACACCGGGACAGGGATCTCTGGGGCCAACGTCCTGACTTTC
TRBJ2-1	TRBV10-3	TRBD2	NA	CAILAGEVNEQFF	TGTGCCATCCTAGCGGGGGAAGTGAATGAGCAGTTCTTC
TRBJ1-4	TRBV9	TRBD1	NA	CASSVGAGQGAKTNEKLFF	TGTGCCAGCAGCGTAGGAGCAGGACAGGGGGCTAAAACTAATGAAAAACTGTTTTTT
TRBJ1-1	TRBV19	NA	NA	CASSIWTEAFF	TGTGCCAGTAGTATCTGGACTGAAGCTTTCTTT
TRBJ1-5	TRBV12-2	NA	NA	CASRFAVGQPQHF	TGTGCAAGTCGCTTTGCCGTTGGGCAGCCCCAGCATTTT
TRBJ1-4	TRBV7-8	NA	NA	CASSSSLGAEKLFF	TGTGCCAGCAGCTCCTCTCTCGGAGCGGAAAAACTGTTTTTT
TRBJ2-3	TRBV18	NA	once	CASSPRQEGTAQYF	TGTGCCAGCTCACCACGCCAGGAGGGTACTGCGCAGTATTTT
TRBJ2-4	TRBV6-1	TRBD1	NA	CASSEGGAGGATIYF	TGTGCCAGCAGTGAAGGGGGGGCAGGGGGCGCGACAATATACTTC
TRBJ1-1	TRBV5-1	NA	once	CASSLGQVLTEAFF	TGCGCCAGCAGCTTGGGACAGGTCCTCACTGAAGCTTTCTTT